This T cell receptor (beta chain) originates from a study of Graves' ophthalmopathy and Graves' hyperthyroidism. General observations from the study: Most thyroid clonotypes with frequency above 0.001 were detected in blood too.

CDR3 regions of TCR beta were amplified from RNA transcripts. RT-PCR was first run with HTBI primers, then multiplex PCR in a second round. One entry per CDR3 protein results from TCRdb running MiXCR on the multiplex PCR reads. The data show over 500,000 distinct CDR3 sequences, 22% seen once. CDR1 and CDR2 (germline): DFQATT, SNEGSKA (reference sequence). The CDR3 runs 15 residues. V lost 0 bases to trimming and J lost 7 bases, with 16 bases between them. As regards this clonotype: What it recognizes is unknown.

Hyperthyroidism showing no ophthalmopathy within 18 months of follow-up was stable. The sequenced sample consisted of peripheral blood. This TCR came from a young woman with stable Graves' hyperthyroidism. Some clones in this sample may be carry-over from other donors' samples. The chain joins TRBV20-1 to TRBJ1-5; D call uncertain. CDR3 in DNA: TGCAGTGCTAGAGATCGAAAAGGAGGTGGGCAGCCCCAGCATTTT. This sequence encodes CSARDRKGGGQPQHF.